This TCR beta chain stems from a study of regulatory dendritic cells for organ transplantation. General observations from the study: Naive CD4+ and CD8+ repertoires were highly diverse; memory CD8+ was most oligoclonal.

About this clone: The antigen is unknown.

Memory T cells were CD45RO+, naive were CD45RA+, sorted by FACS. Method: immunoSEQ multiplex PCR; TCRdb's copy keeps in-frame clones and lacks some. The sample has fewer than 40,000 clones, approximately 90% seen once. The sequencing sample was made of naive CD8+ T cells from blood. Documented subset: CD45RA+ naive T cells. The source of this sequence is a human donor in good health.

The CDR3 sequence: CASSSFGLEKGTGELFF. CDR3 in DNA: TGTGCCAGCAGCTCGTTCGGACTAGAAAAGGGCACCGGGGAGCTGTTTTTT. This chain links TRBV7-2 with TRBJ2-2; 7 positions match TRBD2. With 4 bases clipped from V and 4 bases from J, the junction kept 12 bases outside the gene matches. This CDR3 comprises 17 residues. CDR1 is SGHTA and CDR2 is FQGNSA in the germline V gene.